Listed below are T cell receptor beta chains from one sample, sequenced in a study of T cell responses to AZD1222 COVID-19 vaccine. Profiling relied on immunoSEQ multiplex PCR, and the TCRdb table lists in-frame clones only, not all of them. Counted here are more than 50,000 clones, approximately 85% occurring once; the ten biggest clones make up 23%. This specimen consisted of peripheral blood, obtained on day 0 of MenACWY control vaccination. The receptors originated from an adult in good health. Both conserved end residues are part of each CDR3. Each record gives: J gene, D gene, clone size, V gene, CDR3 protein, CDR3 DNA. D genes are given only for firm matches. The size of a clone is reported for some rows only, either as once, few or many, or as a class for expanded clones.

TRBJ1-2	TRBD1	-	TRBV5-1	CASSSQGEGYGYTF	TGCGCCAGCAGCTCGCAGGGGGAGGGCTATGGCTACACCTTC
TRBJ1-2	-	-	TRBV29-1	CSATSPLWGNYGYTF	TGCAGCGCAACCTCCCCCTTGTGGGGCAACTATGGCTACACCTTC
TRBJ1-1	TRBD1	-	TRBV28	CASSVTGTGGAGTEAFF	TGTGCCAGCAGTGTGACCGGGACAGGGGGCGCCGGCACTGAAGCTTTCTTT
TRBJ2-7	-	-	TRBV28	CASSFNLRDTSSYEQYF	TGTGCCAGCAGTTTTAATTTGAGAGACACCTCATCCTACGAGCAGTACTTC
TRBJ1-1	-	-	TRBV30	CAWKEFTEAFF	TGTGCCTGGAAGGAATTCACTGAAGCTTTCTTT
TRBJ1-3	-	-	TRBV18	CASSPSRDSGNTIYF	TGTGCCAGCTCACCATCGAGGGACTCTGGAAACACCATATATTTT
TRBJ1-2	TRBD1	-	TRBV5-1	CASSLLGQGADGYTF	TGCGCCAGCAGCTTGTTGGGACAGGGGGCGGATGGCTACACCTTC
TRBJ1-5	-	-	TRBV2	CASSERGAMNQPQHF	TGTGCCAGCAGTGAACGGGGGGCGATGAATCAGCCCCAGCATTTT
TRBJ2-3	TRBD1	-	TRBV6-2/TRBV6-3	CASSKPTGGSGTQYF	TGTGCCAGCAGCAAGCCGACAGGGGGCTCGGGTACGCAGTATTTT
TRBJ1-1	-	-	TRBV28	CASSIGTEAFF	TGTGCCAGCAGTATCGGCACTGAAGCTTTCTTT
TRBJ1-4	-	-	TRBV5-5	CASSLIGQLLTF	TGTGCCAGCAGCTTGATAGGGCAGCTTCTAACTTTT
TRBJ1-5	-	few	TRBV28	CATRGGARGNQPQHF	TGTGCCACCCGAGGGGGGGCGCGGGGCAATCAGCCCCAGCATTTT
TRBJ1-3	-	-	TRBV29-1	CSVGLSDTGNTIYF	TGCAGCGTTGGATTGTCGGACACTGGAAACACCATATATTTT
TRBJ1-1	TRBD1	-	TRBV28	CASIETGGESAFF	TGTGCCAGCATAGAGACAGGGGGAGAGAGCGCTTTCTTT
TRBJ2-1	-	-	TRBV5-1	CASGDSGEQFF	TGCGCCAGCGGGGATAGTGGTGAGCAGTTCTTC